This record concerns one TCR beta chain sequence. Its antigen is unknown. Per germline, CDR1 GTSNPN and CDR2 SVGIG (reference sequence). V lost 0 bases and J lost 4, with 6 bases in between. The CDR3 covers 12 residues. The authors loaded approximately 220 ng DNA, 30,000 to 35,000 T cell genomes, into sorted-subset replicate PCRs. Assay used: immunoSEQ multiplex PCR; TCRdb lists only in-frame clones, some missing. The sample contains under 600,000 clones, less than 98% of which appear only once. The sample is drawn from a study of shared clonotypes between healthy human individuals. General study points: Of the naive CD4 clonotypes, around 4.8% were shared across several donors.

The investigators split CD4+ cells into a CD45RA+ naive subset and a CD45RA-negative memory subset. This clonotype was obtained from a woman in her twenties or thirties in good health. This chain links TRBV30 with TRBJ1-1; D not certain. The source material was naive CD4+ T cells sorted from blood. Subset described: CD45RA+ positively selected. This chain's CDR3 is CAWSVLSTEAFF. The DNA of the CDR3 is TGTGCCTGGAGTGTTCTTAGCACTGAAGCTTTCTTT.